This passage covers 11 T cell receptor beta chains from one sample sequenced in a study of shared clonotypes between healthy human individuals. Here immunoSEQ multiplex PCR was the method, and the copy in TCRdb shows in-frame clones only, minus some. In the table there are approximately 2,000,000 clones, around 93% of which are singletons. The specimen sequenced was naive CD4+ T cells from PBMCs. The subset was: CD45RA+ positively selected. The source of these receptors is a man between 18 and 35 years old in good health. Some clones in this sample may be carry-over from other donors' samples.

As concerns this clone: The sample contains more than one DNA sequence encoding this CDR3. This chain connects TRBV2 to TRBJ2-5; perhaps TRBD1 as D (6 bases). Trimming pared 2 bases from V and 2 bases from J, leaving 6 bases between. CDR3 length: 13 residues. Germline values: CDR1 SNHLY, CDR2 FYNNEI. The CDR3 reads CASSERGQETQYF. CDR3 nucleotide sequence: TGTGCCAGCAGTGAAAGGGGGCAAGAGACCCAGTACTTC.

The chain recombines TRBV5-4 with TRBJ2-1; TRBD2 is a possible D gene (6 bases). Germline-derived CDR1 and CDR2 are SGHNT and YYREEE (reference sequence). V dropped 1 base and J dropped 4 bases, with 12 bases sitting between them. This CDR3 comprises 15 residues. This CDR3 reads CASSLSPGVYNEQFF. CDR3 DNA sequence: TGTGCCAGCAGCTTGAGTCCGGGGGTATACAATGAGCAGTTCTTC.

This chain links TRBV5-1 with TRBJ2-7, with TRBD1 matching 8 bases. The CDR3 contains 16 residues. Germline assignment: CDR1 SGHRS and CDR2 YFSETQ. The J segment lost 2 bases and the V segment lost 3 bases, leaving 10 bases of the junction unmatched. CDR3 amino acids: CASSSGQGRGTYEQYF. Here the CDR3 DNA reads TGCGCCAGCAGCTCAGGACAGGGCCGGGGGACCTACGAGCAGTACTTC.

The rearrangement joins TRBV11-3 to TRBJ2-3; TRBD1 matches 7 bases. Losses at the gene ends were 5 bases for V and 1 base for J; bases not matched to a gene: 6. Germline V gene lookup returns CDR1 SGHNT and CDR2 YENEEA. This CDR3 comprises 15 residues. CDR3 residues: CASSNGQVGTDTQYF. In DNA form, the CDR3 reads TGTGCCAGCAGCAACGGACAGGTGGGCACAGATACGCAGTATTTT.

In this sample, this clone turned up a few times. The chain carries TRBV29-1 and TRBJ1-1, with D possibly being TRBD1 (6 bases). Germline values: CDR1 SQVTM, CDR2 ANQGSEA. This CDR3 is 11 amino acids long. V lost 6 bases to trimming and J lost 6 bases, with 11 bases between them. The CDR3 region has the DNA TGCAGCGTCACAGGGATGTCTGAAGCTTTCTTT. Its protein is CSVTGMSEAFF.

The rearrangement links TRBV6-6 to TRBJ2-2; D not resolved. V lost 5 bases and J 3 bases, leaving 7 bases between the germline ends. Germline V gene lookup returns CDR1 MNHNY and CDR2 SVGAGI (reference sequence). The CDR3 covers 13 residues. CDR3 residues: CASSQIHTGELFF. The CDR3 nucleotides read TGTGCCAGCAGTCAGATCCACACCGGGGAGCTGTTTTTT.

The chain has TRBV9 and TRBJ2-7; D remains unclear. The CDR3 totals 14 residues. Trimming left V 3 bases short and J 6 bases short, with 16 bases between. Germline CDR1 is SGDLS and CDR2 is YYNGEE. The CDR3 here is CASSAVVRSSEQYF. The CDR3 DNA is TGTGCCAGCAGCGCGGTCGTAAGATCTTCCGAGCAGTACTTC.

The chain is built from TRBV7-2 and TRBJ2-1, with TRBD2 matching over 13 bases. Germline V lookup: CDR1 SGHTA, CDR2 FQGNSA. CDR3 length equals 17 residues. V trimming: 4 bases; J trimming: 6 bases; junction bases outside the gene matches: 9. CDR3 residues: CASSSLAGGPYGNEQFF. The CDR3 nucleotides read TGTGCCAGCAGCTCACTAGCGGGAGGGCCGTATGGCAATGAGCAGTTCTTC.

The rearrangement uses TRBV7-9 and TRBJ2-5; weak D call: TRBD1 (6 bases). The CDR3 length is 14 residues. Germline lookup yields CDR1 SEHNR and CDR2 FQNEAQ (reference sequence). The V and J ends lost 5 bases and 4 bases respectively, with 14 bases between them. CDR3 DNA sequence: TGTGCCAGCAGCCCTAACAGGGCCCTAGAGACCCAGTACTTC. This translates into CASSPNRALETQYF.

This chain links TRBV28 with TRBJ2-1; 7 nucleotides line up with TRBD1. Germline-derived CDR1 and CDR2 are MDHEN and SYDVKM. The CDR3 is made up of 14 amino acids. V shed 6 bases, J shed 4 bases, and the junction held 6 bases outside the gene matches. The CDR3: CASSRIQGYNEQFF. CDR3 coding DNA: TGTGCCAGCAGCCGAATACAGGGGTACAATGAGCAGTTCTTC. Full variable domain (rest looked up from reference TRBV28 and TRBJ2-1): DVKVTQSSRYLVKRTGEKVFLECVQDMDHENMFWYRQDPGLGLRLIYFSYDVKMKEKGDIPEGYSVSREKKERFSLILESASTNQTSMYLCASSRIQGYNEQFFGPGTRLTVL.

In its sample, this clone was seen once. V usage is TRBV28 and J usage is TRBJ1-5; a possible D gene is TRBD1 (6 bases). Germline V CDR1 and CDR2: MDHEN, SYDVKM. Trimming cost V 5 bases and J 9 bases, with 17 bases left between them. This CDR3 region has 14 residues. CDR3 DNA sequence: TGTGCCAGCAGTGGACAGCTTCTAATAGGGCCCCAGCATTTT. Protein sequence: CASSGQLLIGPQHF.